This T cell receptor (beta chain) was identified during a study of metastatic and nonmetastatic thyroid tumors. Prior to thyroid surgery, none of the patients had received any treatment. Using MiXCR, TCRdb re-called clones from the PCR reads. Among about 4,300 clones listed, 34% were seen once. The CDR3 contains 15 residues. V gave up 4 bases and J gave up 4 bases, with 14 bases separating them. CDR1 is SGDLS, CDR2 YYNGEE, per germline. Sequencing used adjacent normal tissue. The V call is TRBV9, the J call TRBJ2-2, with D possibly called TRBD1 or TRBD2 (6 bases each). This clonotype was obtained from a female donor with papillary thyroid cancer or a benign thyroid nodule (not recorded which). Some clones in this sample may be carry-over from other donors' samples. In DNA, the CDR3 is TGTGCCAGCAGCCTTATGACGGGGGCCACCGGGGAGCTGTTTTTT. Translating it yields CASSLMTGATGELFF.